This TCR beta chain was recovered during a study of blood T cell repertoires in COVID-19. Germline V gene lookup returns CDR1 SGHDN and CDR2 FVKESK. Trimming shortened V by 1 base and J by 6 bases, and 4 bases separated the two germline ends. The CDR3 extends over 11 amino acids. Generated by immunoSEQ multiplex PCR, the TCRdb table keeps only in-frame clones and is missing some. The table shows 300,000 to 400,000 clones, with 89% occurring only once. The sequencing sample was made of PBMCs or T cells enriched from blood (not recorded which). J is TRBJ2-7 and V is TRBV14; D ambiguous. This sequence originates from a man between 60 and 70 years old who had recovered from COVID-19. The chain's CDR3 is CASSQVAEQYF. The CDR3 DNA reads TGTGCCAGCAGCCAAGTGGCCGAGCAGTACTTC.